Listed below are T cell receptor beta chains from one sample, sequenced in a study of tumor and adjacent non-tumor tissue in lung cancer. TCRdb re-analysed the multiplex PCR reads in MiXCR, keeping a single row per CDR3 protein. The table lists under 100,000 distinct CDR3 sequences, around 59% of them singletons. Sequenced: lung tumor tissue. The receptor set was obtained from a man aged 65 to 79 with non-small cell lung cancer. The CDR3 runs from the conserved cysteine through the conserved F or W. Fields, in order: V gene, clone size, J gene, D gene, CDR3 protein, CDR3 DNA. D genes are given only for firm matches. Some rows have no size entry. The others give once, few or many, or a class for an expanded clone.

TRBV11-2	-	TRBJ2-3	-	CESSLDRTTSTDRQYF	TGTGAAAGCAGCTTAGACAGGACGACTAGCACAGATAGGCAGTATTTT
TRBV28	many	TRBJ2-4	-	CASSLYPLAKNIQYF	TGTGCCAGCAGTTTATACCCTTTGGCCAAAAACATTCAGTACTTC
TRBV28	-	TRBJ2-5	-	CANSLCGRQETQYF	TGTGCCAACAGTTTATGTGGCAGGCAAGAGACCCAGTACTTC
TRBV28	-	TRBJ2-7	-	CTSSLGYEQYF	TGTACCAGCAGTTTGGGTTACGAGCAGTACTTC
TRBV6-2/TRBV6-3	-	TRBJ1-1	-	CVSSQQGRGTRTETFF	TGTGTCAGCAGTCAACAGGGACGAGGGACGCGCACTGAAACTTTCTTT
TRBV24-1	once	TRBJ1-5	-	CATSLARDFTDAQHF	TGTGCCACCAGCCTCGCCAGGGATTTCACAGATGCGCAGCATTTT
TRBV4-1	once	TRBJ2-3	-	CASETGMEGTDTQYF	TGCGCCAGCGAAACAGGGATGGAGGGCACTGATACGCAGTATTTT
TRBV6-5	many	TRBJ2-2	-	CASSTGQHSGNTGELFF	TGTGCCAGCAGTACCGGACAGCACAGTGGGAACACCGGGGAGCTGTTTTTT
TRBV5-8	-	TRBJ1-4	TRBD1	CACSRLGTGGSEKLFF	TGTGCCTGCAGCCGCCTCGGGACAGGGGGAAGTGAAAAACTGTTTTTT
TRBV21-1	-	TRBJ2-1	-	CASSKVKGSIGNELFF	TGTGCCAGCAGCAAAGTAAAAGGCTCCATAGGGAATGAGCTGTTCTTC
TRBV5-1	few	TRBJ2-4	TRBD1	CASSLGDRELFIQYF	TGCGCCAGCAGCTTGGGGGACAGGGAGTTATTCATTCAGTACTTC
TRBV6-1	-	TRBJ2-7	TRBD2	CTGGGSPYEQYF	TGTACTGGCGGGGGTTCTCCCTACGAGCAGTACTTC
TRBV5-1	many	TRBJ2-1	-	CASSLDGLGRSYNEQFF	TGCGCCAGCAGCTTGGATGGGTTGGGTCGCTCCTACAATGAGCAGTTCTTC
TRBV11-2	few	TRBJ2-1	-	CANSLVVGSYNEQFF	TGCGCCAACAGCTTAGTAGTGGGAAGCTACAATGAGCAGTTCTTC
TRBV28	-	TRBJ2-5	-	CASRVPPPGETQYF	TGTGCCAGCAGAGTCCCCCCCCCGGGAGAGACCCAGTACTTC
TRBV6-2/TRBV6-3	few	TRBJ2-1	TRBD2	CASSYPRGDSYNEHFF	TGTGCCAGTAGTTACCCTCGGGGGGACTCCTACAATGAGCATTTCTTC
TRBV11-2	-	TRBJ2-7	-	CASSFGTWSYEQYF	TGTGCCAGCAGCTTTGGGACATGGTCCTACGAGCAGTACTTC
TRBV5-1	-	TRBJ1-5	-	CDSSPGGGGRSQPQHF	TGCGACAGCAGCCCTGGAGGGGGGGGGCGAAGTCAGCCCCAGCATTTT
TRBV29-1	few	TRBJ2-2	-	CSVEFRESGELFF	TGTAGCGTTGAGTTCAGGGAGAGCGGGGAGCTGTTTTTT
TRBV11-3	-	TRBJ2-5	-	CANSPGWGETQYF	TGTGCCAACAGCCCAGGTTGGGGAGAGACCCAGTACTTC
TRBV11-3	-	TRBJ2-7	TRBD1	CANSITGGNEQCF	TGTGCCAACAGCATTACAGGGGGTAACGAGCAGTGCTTC
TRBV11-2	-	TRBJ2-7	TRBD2	CASTKLAGGWDEQYF	TGTGCCAGCACTAAACTAGCGGGGGGGTGGGACGAGCAGTACTTC
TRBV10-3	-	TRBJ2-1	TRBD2	CATSSQREGRPF	TGTGCCACAAGCTCCCAGCGGGAGGGCCGACCTTTC
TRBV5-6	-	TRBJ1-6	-	CASSLTRNNSPLYF	TGTGCCAGCAGCTTGACAAGGAATAATTCACCCCTCTACTTT
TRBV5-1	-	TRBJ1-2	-	CASNLDRPPYGYTF	TGCGCCAGTAACTTGGACCGACCCCCCTATGGTTACACCTTC
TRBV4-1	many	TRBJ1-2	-	CASSQDEVRTNYGYTF	TGCGCCAGCAGCCAAGATGAAGTCAGGACTAACTATGGCTACACCTTC
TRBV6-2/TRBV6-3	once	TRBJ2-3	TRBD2	CTSSHAGLATVTQYF	TGTACCAGCAGCCATGCTGGACTAGCTACAGTTACGCAGTATTTT
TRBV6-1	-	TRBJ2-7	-	CANGETGRETYEQYF	TGTGCCAACGGAGAAACTGGAAGGGAAACCTACGAGCAGTACTTC
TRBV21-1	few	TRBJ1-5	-	CASSNQGYQPQHF	TGTGCCAGCAGCAACCAGGGGTATCAGCCCCAGCATTTT
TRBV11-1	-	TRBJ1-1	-	CVSSRARGSLTGAFF	TGTGTCAGCAGCCGTGCAAGGGGCTCACTCACTGGAGCTTTCTTT
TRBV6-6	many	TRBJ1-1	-	CASSSSFGTEAFF	TGTGCCAGCAGCTCCTCCTTCGGCACTGAAGCTTTCTTT
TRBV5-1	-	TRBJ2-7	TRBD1	CASSLRTGAQEQYF	TGCGCCAGCAGCTTAAGGACAGGGGCCCAGGAGCAGTACTTC
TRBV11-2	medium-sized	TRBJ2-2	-	CASRTSSGNTGELFF	TGTGCCAGCAGGACGTCAAGCGGGAACACCGGGGAGCTGTTTTTT
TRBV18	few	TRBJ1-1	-	CASTRSAYTEAFF	TGTGCCAGCACAAGAAGCGCCTACACTGAAGCTTTCTTT
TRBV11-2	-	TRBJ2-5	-	CASRPRQAKVTQYF	TGTGCCAGCAGGCCTAGACAGGCGAAAGTTACCCAGTACTTC
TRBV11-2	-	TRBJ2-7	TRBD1	CSSSSGTGGIYEQYF	TGTTCCAGCAGCTCCGGGACAGGGGGGATTTACGAGCAGTATTTC
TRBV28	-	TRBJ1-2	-	CPSSRYGDSYSCTF	-
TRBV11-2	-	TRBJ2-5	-	CASTSRGASGQDTQYF	TGTGCCAGCACCTCCAGGGGGGCTAGCGGACAAGATACCCAGTACTTC
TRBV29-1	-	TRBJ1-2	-	CSVVVGDPGYAF	TGCAGCGTTGTCGTAGGGGACCCTGGCTACGCCTTC
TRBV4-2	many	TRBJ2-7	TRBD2	CASSQAVTSGSNEQYF	TGTGCCAGCAGCCAGGCTGTCACTAGCGGGAGTAACGAGCAGTACTTC
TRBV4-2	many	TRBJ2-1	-	CASSQVGQTLYNEQFF	TGTGCCAGCAGCCAAGTCGGGCAGACCCTCTACAATGAGCAGTTCTTC
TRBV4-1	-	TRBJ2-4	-	CASSGLHGVSAKNIQYF	TGCGCCAGCAGCGGGTTGCATGGAGTCAGTGCCAAAAACATTCAGTACTTC
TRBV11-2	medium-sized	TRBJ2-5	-	CATARRLGPETQYF	TGTGCCACCGCCCGCAGACTAGGGCCGGAGACCCAGTACTTC
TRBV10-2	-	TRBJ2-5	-	CGSNDAGPKEAQYF	TGCGGCAGCAATGATGCGGGGCCCAAAGAGGCCCAGTACTTC